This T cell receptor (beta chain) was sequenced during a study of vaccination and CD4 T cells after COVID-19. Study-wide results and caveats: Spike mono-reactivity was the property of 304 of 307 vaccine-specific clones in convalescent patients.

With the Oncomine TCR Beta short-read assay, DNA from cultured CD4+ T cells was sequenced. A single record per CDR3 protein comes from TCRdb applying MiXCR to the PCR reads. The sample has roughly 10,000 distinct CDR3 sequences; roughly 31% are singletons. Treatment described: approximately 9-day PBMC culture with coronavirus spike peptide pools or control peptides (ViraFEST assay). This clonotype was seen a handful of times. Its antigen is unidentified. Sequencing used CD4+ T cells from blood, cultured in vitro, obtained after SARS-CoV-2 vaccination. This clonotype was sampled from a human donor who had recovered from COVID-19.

The CDR3 DNA sequence: TGTGCCAGCAGCTTAGGGCCAGCGGGAAGCTCCTACGAGCAGTACTTC. The encoded protein is CASSLGPAGSSYEQYF. The gene calls are TRBV7-2 and TRBJ2-7, with TRBD2 matching 7 bases. Germline CDR1 and CDR2: SGHTA and FQGNSA. V shed 1 base, J shed 0 bases, and the junction held 6 bases outside the gene matches. The CDR3 runs 16 residues.